These 31 T cell receptor beta chains came from one sample sequenced in a study of T-cell reconstitution after alpha-beta-depleted transplantation in children. Researchers prepared the TCRbeta library using unique molecular identifiers, the study reports. TCRdb ran MiXCR on the PCR reads and lists one entry per CDR3 protein. The table records roughly 500,000 distinct CDR3 sequences, 32% of them present only once. Here the sequenced sample was PBMCs from the stem cell graft donor, taken from the stem cell graft. The receptors originated from a human donor who donated a stem cell graft to a child with aplastic anemia.

This clonotype was counted only a few times. The chain employs TRBV12-3 or TRBV12-4 and TRBJ2-3; TRBD2 aligns across 7 bases. The CDR3 is 14 amino acids. V shed 0 bases and J 6 bases; nucleotides not matched to a gene: 3. The CDR3 is CASSLAGGMDTQYF. Here the CDR3 DNA reads TGTGCCAGCAGTTTAGCGGGGGGGATGGATACGCAGTATTTT.

The chain employs TRBV13 and TRBJ2-5; D gene ambiguous. This CDR3 has 14 amino acids. V dropped 3 bases and J dropped 3 bases, with 11 bases sitting between them. The germline V gene has CDR1 PRHDT and CDR2 FYEKMQ (reference sequence). In DNA form, the CDR3 reads TGTGCCAGCAGCTTGAGTGAGCGAGAAGAGACCCAGTACTTC. It specifies CASSLSEREETQYF.

V usage is TRBV15 and J usage is TRBJ2-5; TRBD2 might be the D (6 bases). The germline V gene has CDR1 LNHNV and CDR2 YYDKDF (reference sequence). V was trimmed by 0 bases and J by 5 bases, leaving 13 bases between them. The CDR3 covers 15 residues. CDR3 in amino acids: CATSREGGVGETQYF. The DNA of the CDR3 is TGTGCCACCAGCAGAGAGGGGGGAGTGGGGGAGACCCAGTACTTC. The full variable domain, with the rest looked up from reference TRBV15 and TRBJ2-5, is DAMVIQNPRYQVTQFGKPVTLSCSQTLNHNVMYWYQQKSSQAPKLLFHYYDKDFNNEADTPDNFQSRRPNTSFCFLDIRSPGLGDTAMYLCATSREGGVGETQYFGPGTRLLVL.

The chain carries TRBV18 and TRBJ2-5; D could derive from TRBD1 or TRBD2 (5 bases each). From germline, CDR1 is KGHSH and CDR2 LQKENI. V lost 8 bases and J lost 5, with 15 bases in between. The length of the CDR3 is 13 residues. The DNA of the CDR3 is TGTGCCAGCGGGGGACGCCCGTCGGAGACCCAGTACTTC. The encoded protein is CASGGRPSETQYF.

This clonotype was seen only a few times. This chain connects TRBV6-2 or TRBV6-3 to TRBJ1-5; D is undetermined. V lost 4 bases and J lost 8, with 15 bases in between. The CDR3 has 14 amino acids. Germline CDR1 MNHEY, CDR2 SVGEGT. CDR3 sequence (DNA): TGTGCCAGCAGTTCCCCCGGAAGCCTTGAGCCCCAGCATTTT. Translated, it gives CASSSPGSLEPQHF.

This clonotype was counted a few times. The chain carries TRBV6-5 and TRBJ2-3; 10 positions agree with TRBD1. Trimming at V came to 4 bases and at J to 13 bases, leaving 5 bases not matched to a gene. Germline assignment: CDR1 MNHEY and CDR2 SVGAGI. The CDR3 totals 12 residues. DNA for the CDR3: TGTGCCAGCAGTTTTACCGGGACAGGGGAGTATTTT. Its protein product is CASSFTGTGEYF.

The V call is TRBV6-5, the J call TRBJ2-1; 14 bases match TRBD2. V lost 9 bases, J lost 4 bases, and 2 bases stayed unmatched. Germline-derived CDR1 and CDR2 are MNHEY and SVGAGI. This CDR3 comprises 14 residues. DNA for the CDR3: TGTGCCAGTAGACTAGCGGGAGGGTACAATGAGCAGTTCTTC. Its translation is CASRLAGGYNEQFF.

A few counts support this clonotype. V usage is TRBV20-1 and J usage is TRBJ2-3; D gene unclear. CDR3 length: 15 amino acids. Germline CDR1 and CDR2: DFQATT and SNEGSKA (reference sequence). V lost 3 bases, J lost 1 base, and 14 bases lay in between. The CDR3 reads CSARRRQVGTDTQYF. For the CDR3, the DNA is TGCAGTGCTAGGCGCCGTCAGGTGGGCACAGATACGCAGTATTTT.

This clonotype showed up just once. The chain combines TRBV5-1 with TRBJ1-1, with D perhaps matching TRBD1 (6 bases). Trimming removed 2 bases from V and 3 bases from J, with 14 bases in between. CDR3 size: 15 residues. CDR1 is SGHRS, CDR2 YFSETQ, per germline. DNA for the CDR3: TGCGCCAGCAGCTTTCAGGGGACTACTTACACTGAAGCTTTCTTT. The encoded protein is CASSFQGTTYTEAFF.

V gene TRBV12-3 or TRBV12-4 combines with J gene TRBJ2-7, with a tentative D call TRBD2 (5 bases). CDR3 size: 16 residues. V was trimmed by 2 bases and J by 4 bases, leaving 18 bases between them. The CDR3 nucleotides are TGTGCCAGCAGTTTATGGGCTCGTCGGGGTGGGTACGAGCAGTACTTC. The encoded protein is CASSLWARRGGYEQYF.

The chain is built from TRBV7-8 and TRBJ2-1; D gene unclear. Trimming took 5 bases from V and 8 from J, leaving 10 bases between them. CDR1 SGHVS and CDR2 FQNEAQ come from the germline V gene. CDR3 length equals 12 residues. CDR3 nucleotides: TGTGCCAGCAGCCCATCCGCGGATGAGCAGTTCTTC. It translates to CASSPSADEQFF.

The V and J genes are TRBV7-3 and TRBJ2-1; D not resolved. CDR3 length: 11 residues. Germline V gene sequence: CDR1 SGHTA, CDR2 FQGTGA. Trimming stripped 3 bases from V and 9 bases from J, with 6 bases between. CDR3 DNA: TGTGCCAGCAGCTTCAGTCGTGAGCAGTTCTTC. Encoded protein: CASSFSREQFF.

This clonotype has a single count. The chain combines TRBV2 with TRBJ2-7; D possibly corresponds to TRBD2 (5 bases). CDR3 length: 16 amino acids. Per germline, CDR1 SNHLY and CDR2 FYNNEI. V lost 3 bases, J lost 3 bases, and 18 bases lay in between. The CDR3 is CASSDRGRQTIYEQYF. The CDR3 DNA reads TGTGCCAGCAGTGACCGCGGACGGCAGACTATCTACGAGCAGTACTTC.

This clonotype was counted a few times. The chain joins TRBV9 to TRBJ1-2; the D is unclear. CDR1 SGDLS and CDR2 YYNGEE come from the germline V gene. The CDR3 sequence is 14 residues long. With 0 bases removed from V and 6 bases from J, the gap between germline ends came to 12 bases. Here the CDR3 reads CASSVDRREDGYTF. CDR3 DNA: TGTGCCAGCAGCGTAGACCGCCGGGAGGATGGCTACACCTTC. Using reference TRBV9 and TRBJ1-2 for the parts outside the CDR3, the full variable domain is DSGVTQTPKHLITATGQRVTLRCSPRSGDLSVYWYQQSLDQGLQFLIQYYNGEERAKGNILERFSAQQFPDLHSELNLSSLELGDSALYFCASSVDRREDGYTFGSGTRLTVV.

The sample holds a few counts of this clonotype. The V gene is TRBV29-1, the J gene TRBJ2-1, with 8 nucleotides matching TRBD2. CDR1 SQVTM and CDR2 ANQGSEA come from the germline V gene. V lost 6 bases and J lost 6; bases outside the gene matches: 13. The CDR3 covers 15 residues. Here the CDR3 DNA reads TGCAGCGTCTGGCGGAGGGGACTAGGCACCAATGAGCAGTTCTTC. This codes for CSVWRRGLGTNEQFF.

The table lists this clonotype with a few counts. In DNA form, the CDR3 reads TGTGCCAGCAGTCCTAGACGGGGCTACGAGCAGTACGTC. Its translation: CASSPRRGYEQYV. The chain couples TRBV28 to TRBJ2-7; D may be TRBD2 (5 bases). Germline CDR1 and CDR2: MDHEN and SYDVKM. This CDR3 is built from 13 residues. Deletions cut 5 bases from V and 3 bases from J, with 11 bases between.

V and J are TRBV11-2 and TRBJ2-7, with D tentatively TRBD1 (6 bases). Looked up from germline, CDR1 is SGHAT and CDR2 is FQNNGV. The CDR3 totals 16 residues. V dropped 4 bases and J dropped 6 bases, with 22 bases sitting between them. CDR3 in amino acids: CASSSSRTASAREQYF. The CDR3 bases are TGTGCCAGCAGCTCAAGTCGGACAGCCTCGGCTCGCGAGCAGTACTTC.

CDR3 residues: CASSSPGTGNTEAFF. Here the CDR3 DNA reads TGTGCCAGCAGTTCCCCCGGGACAGGGAACACTGAAGCTTTCTTT. The V and J genes are TRBV6-5 and TRBJ1-1, with 8 bases aligning to TRBD1. The length of the CDR3 is 15 residues. With V trimmed by 4 bases and J by 1 base, 5 bases remained unmatched. The germline CDR1 and CDR2 sequences are MNHEY and SVGAGI.

This clonotype was detected many times. V is TRBV12-3 or TRBV12-4 and J is TRBJ1-5, with 10 bases lining up with TRBD1. The CDR3 totals 16 residues. J was trimmed by 2 bases and V by 0 bases; bases with no gene match: 1. CDR3: CASSLAGTGGNQPQHF. The CDR3 DNA reads as TGTGCCAGCAGTTTAGCCGGGACAGGGGGCAATCAGCCCCAGCATTTT.

The chain links TRBV28 to TRBJ2-5; weak D call: TRBD2 (6 bases). The germline CDR1 and CDR2 sequences are MDHEN and SYDVKM. V lost 6 bases and J lost 2, with 10 bases in between. This CDR3 has 13 amino acids. The CDR3 DNA reads as TGTGCCAGCAGGAAAGCGGGTCAAGAGACCCAGTACTTC. It specifies CASRKAGQETQYF.

The chain links TRBV20-1 to TRBJ2-5, with a tentative D call TRBD1 (5 bases). The germline gives CDR1 DFQATT, CDR2 SNEGSKA (reference sequence). The CDR3 is made up of 14 amino acids. The V end lost 1 base, the J end lost 2 bases, and 11 bases lay between the germline ends. CDR3 region: CSARVLTVQETQYF. Written as DNA, the CDR3 is TGCAGTGCTAGAGTCTTGACAGTTCAAGAGACCCAGTACTTC.

Only a few counts were recorded for this clonotype. This chain links TRBV7-2 with TRBJ2-5; D is ambiguous. Per germline, CDR1 SGHTA and CDR2 FQGNSA. The CDR3 covers 13 residues. V shed 2 bases and J shed 5 bases, with 9 bases lying between them. The CDR3 loop is CASSLYTRETQYF. DNA for the CDR3: TGTGCCAGCAGCTTATATACCAGGGAGACCCAGTACTTC.

The rearrangement links TRBV7-2 to TRBJ2-2; 8 bases are a match to TRBD2. This CDR3 has 16 amino acids. Germline V gives CDR1 SGHTA, CDR2 FQGNSA. With 4 bases clipped from V and 1 base from J, the junction kept 5 bases outside the gene matches. The CDR3 here is CASSSTSGGNTGELFF. As DNA, the CDR3 is TGTGCCAGCAGCTCTACTAGCGGAGGGAACACCGGGGAGCTGTTTTTT.

J is TRBJ2-1 and V is TRBV30; D is unclear. V lost 4 bases and J 3 bases, leaving 7 bases between the germline ends. This CDR3 contains 12 residues. Germline values: CDR1 GTSNPN, CDR2 SVGIG (reference sequence). CDR3 protein: CAWTPGYNEQFF. The CDR3 nucleotides are TGTGCCTGGACACCTGGCTACAATGAGCAGTTCTTC.

There are a few counts of this clonotype. The chain couples TRBV9 to TRBJ1-1, with a possible D match to TRBD1 (6 bases). Germline CDR1 is SGDLS and CDR2 is YYNGEE. The germline V and J ends were trimmed by 0 bases and 4 bases, with 13 bases remaining between them. The CDR3 runs 15 residues. The CDR3 bases are TGTGCCAGCAGCGTAGGCAACAGGGCGGGCACTGAAGCTTTCTTT. It yields the protein CASSVGNRAGTEAFF.

The chain has TRBV11-2 and TRBJ2-3; TRBD2 agrees at 7 bases. The CDR3 is 16 amino acids. The germline V gene has CDR1 SGHAT and CDR2 FQNNGV. The V and J ends lost 4 bases and 1 base, in that order; junction bases with no gene match: 8. The CDR3 reads CASSSRASGGTDTQYF. Here the CDR3 DNA reads TGTGCCAGCAGCTCTCGAGCCAGCGGGGGCACAGATACGCAGTATTTT.

This sequence joins TRBV20-1 and TRBJ2-3, with D maybe TRBD2 (5 bases). Germline V gives CDR1 DFQATT, CDR2 SNEGSKA (reference sequence). The CDR3 is 21 residues long. CDR3 nucleotides: TGCTGCGCTAGAGAGCCCCCTCTGTCAACGGGAAAGTACGTCTACACAGATACGCAGTATTTT. It specifies CCAREPPLSTGKYVYTDTQYF.

This chain links TRBV4-3 with TRBJ2-6; no definite D call. The CDR3 loop spans 16 amino acids. Looked up from germline, CDR1 is LGHNA and CDR2 is YSLEER. V dropped 0 bases and J dropped 2 bases, with 8 bases sitting between them. CDR3 in DNA: TGCGCCAGCAGCCAAGATAAGGCCGCTGGGGCCAACGTCCTGACTTTC. This gives the protein CASSQDKAAGANVLTF.

The chain is built from TRBV6-5 and TRBJ2-1; 8 bases line up with TRBD1. V shed 7 bases and J 8 bases; nucleotides not matched to a gene: 1. From germline, CDR1 is MNHEY and CDR2 SVGAGI. CDR3 length equals 11 residues. CDR3 DNA sequence: TGTGCCAGCAAACAGGGGGATGAGCAGTTCTTC. This codes for CASKQGDEQFF.

The chain combines TRBV9 with TRBJ2-4; tentatively, D is TRBD1 or TRBD2 (5 bases each). The CDR3 runs to 14 residues. V lost 0 bases, J lost 8 bases, and 12 bases lay in between. CDR1 and CDR2 (germline): SGDLS, YYNGEE. Written as DNA, the CDR3 is TGTGCCAGCAGCGTAGAACGGCAGGGAGACATTCAGTACTTC. Amino acid sequence: CASSVERQGDIQYF.

The chain combines TRBV4-2 with TRBJ2-3; D may be TRBD1 (5 bases). The CDR3 has 16 residues. The V gene lost 0 bases and the J gene lost 4 bases, with 14 bases spanning the gap. Looked up from germline, CDR1 is LGHNA and CDR2 is YNFKEQ. The CDR3 sequence: CASSQDYQGAADTQYF. For the CDR3, the DNA is TGTGCCAGCAGCCAAGATTACCAGGGCGCGGCAGATACGCAGTATTTT.